This TCR beta chain was sequenced during a study of tissue T cells after allogeneic stem cell transplantation. Gastrointestinal graft-versus-host disease was present in all patients, each treated with several therapy lines. Some clones are missing from TCRdb's copy, which holds only in-frame ones; the method was immunoSEQ multiplex PCR. Of around 1,300 clones listed, approximately 70% were seen once; the top ten hold 30% to 35%. This sample comprised bone marrow, obtained at autopsy. The source is a male patient of 60 years or more with steroid-refractory graft-versus-host disease after an allogeneic stem cell transplant. The T cells may partly be graft donor cells.

CDR3 protein: CASYGTGKSNHEQFF. CDR3 nucleotide sequence: TGTGCCAGCTATGGCACAGGGAAATCGAACCATGAGCAGTTCTTC. V gene TRBV6-5 combines with J gene TRBJ2-1; tentative D call: TRBD1 (6 bases). Germline assignment: CDR1 MNHEY and CDR2 SVGAGI. The length of the CDR3 is 15 residues. The germline V and J ends were trimmed by 8 bases and 8 bases, with 22 bases remaining between them.